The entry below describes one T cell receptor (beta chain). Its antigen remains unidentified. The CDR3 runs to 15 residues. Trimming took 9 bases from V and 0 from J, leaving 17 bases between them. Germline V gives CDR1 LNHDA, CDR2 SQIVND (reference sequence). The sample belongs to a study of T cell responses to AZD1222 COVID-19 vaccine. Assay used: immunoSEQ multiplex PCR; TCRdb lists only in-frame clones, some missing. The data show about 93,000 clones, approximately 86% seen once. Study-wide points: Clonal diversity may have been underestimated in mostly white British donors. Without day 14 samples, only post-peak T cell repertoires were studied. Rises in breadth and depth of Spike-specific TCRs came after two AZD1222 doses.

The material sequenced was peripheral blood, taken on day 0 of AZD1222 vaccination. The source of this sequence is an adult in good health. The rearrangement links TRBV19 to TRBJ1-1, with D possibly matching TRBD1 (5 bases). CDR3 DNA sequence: TGTGCCAGCAGGAGGGGTGCAGCCATGAACACTGAAGCTTTCTTT. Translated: CASRRGAAMNTEAFF. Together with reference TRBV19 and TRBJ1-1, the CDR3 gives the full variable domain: DGGITQSPKYLFRKEGQNVTLSCEQNLNHDAMYWYRQDPGQGLRLIYYSQIVNDFQKGDIAEGYSVSREKKESFPLTVTSAQKNPTAFYLCASRRGAAMNTEAFFGQGTRLTVV.